The 11 T cell receptor beta chains below were found in one sample sequenced in a study of T cell responses to AZD1222 COVID-19 vaccine. Here immunoSEQ multiplex PCR was the method, and the copy in TCRdb shows in-frame clones only, minus some. The table includes more than 150,000 clones, over 80% detected once. The source material was peripheral blood, sampled on day 0 of AZD1222 vaccination. These receptors all stem from an adult in good health.

The chain has TRBV5-1 and TRBJ2-7; 8 bases map to TRBD1. In germline, CDR1 is SGHRS, CDR2 YFSETQ. The V gene end was trimmed by 4 bases and the J gene end by 3 bases; junction bases not matched to a gene: 9. This CDR3 is built from 15 residues. The CDR3 sequence: CASSPGQGPLYEQYF. CDR3 DNA: TGCGCCAGCAGCCCCGGACAGGGTCCTCTCTACGAGCAGTACTTC.

This clone was seen only a few times. The V and J genes are TRBV9 and TRBJ2-1; D is undetermined. Germline V CDR1 and CDR2: SGDLS, YYNGEE. V dropped 0 bases and J dropped 6 bases, with 7 bases sitting between them. This CDR3 has 13 residues. This CDR3 is CASSVATSNEQFF. The DNA for the CDR3 is TGTGCCAGCAGCGTAGCTACCAGCAATGAGCAGTTCTTC. The entire variable domain, with the rest obtained from reference TRBV9 and TRBJ2-1, is as follows: DSGVTQTPKHLITATGQRVTLRCSPRSGDLSVYWYQQSLDQGLQFLIQYYNGEERAKGNILERFSAQQFPDLHSELNLSSLELGDSALYFCASSVATSNEQFFGPGTRLTVL.

CDR3 in amino acids: CATSQEYNEQFF. CDR3 sequence (DNA): TGTGCCACCAGTCAAGAATACAATGAGCAGTTCTTC. This chain uses TRBV24-1 with TRBJ2-1; D uncertain. Trimming shortened V by 6 bases and J by 4 bases, and 6 bases separated the two germline ends. Germline CDR1 is KGHDR and CDR2 is SFDVKD. There are 12 residues in the CDR3.

This clone was counted only a few times. The gene calls are TRBV6-5 and TRBJ1-5; D is unclear. V was trimmed by 7 bases and J by 6 bases, leaving 16 bases between them. Per the germline V gene, CDR1 is MNHEY and CDR2 is SVGAGI. The CDR3 covers 14 residues. The CDR3 protein is CASTSTAAGQPQHF. In DNA, the CDR3 is TGTGCCAGCACTTCGACTGCCGCAGGTCAGCCCCAGCATTTT.

The chain couples TRBV5-1 to TRBJ2-2, with TRBD1 matching over 7 bases. The V gene end was trimmed by 1 base and the J gene end by 2 bases; junction bases not matched to a gene: 2. Germline values: CDR1 SGHRS, CDR2 YFSETQ. CDR3 size: 15 residues. CDR3 sequence: CASSLWDSNTGELFF. The CDR3 coding sequence is TGCGCCAGCAGCTTGTGGGACAGCAACACCGGGGAGCTGTTTTTT. The full variable domain, its missing parts supplied by reference TRBV5-1 and TRBJ2-2, is KAGVTQTPRYLIKTRGQQVTLSCSPISGHRSVSWYQQTPGQGLQFLFEYFSETQRNKGNFPGRFSGRQFSNSRSEMNVSTLELGDSALYLCASSLWDSNTGELFFGEGSRLTVL.

J is TRBJ1-4 and V is TRBV18; no reliable D call. Trimming stripped 4 bases from V and 0 bases from J, with 6 bases between. The CDR3 runs to 14 residues. Germline-derived CDR1 and CDR2 are KGHSH and LQKENI. The DNA for the CDR3 is TGTGCCAGCTCACTACAGTCAACTAATGAAAAACTGTTTTTT. Translated, it gives CASSLQSTNEKLFF.

The J gene is TRBJ2-1, the V gene TRBV5-1; TRBD2 matches at 8 bases. Germline lookup yields CDR1 SGHRS and CDR2 YFSETQ. The CDR3 covers 16 residues. Unmatched junction bases numbered 10, after V lost 4 bases and J lost 4 bases. The DNA of the CDR3 is TGCGCCAGCAGCCCCCTTGATAGCGGGGCTTACAATGAGCAGTTCTTC. It yields the protein CASSPLDSGAYNEQFF.

The chain recombines TRBV5-1 with TRBJ2-1, with 7 bases that match TRBD1. This CDR3 is built from 15 residues. The germline CDR1 and CDR2 sequences are SGHRS and YFSETQ. V shed 4 bases and J 2 bases; nucleotides not matched to a gene: 6. This CDR3 reads CASSTGTVPYNEQFF. The CDR3 coding sequence is TGCGCCAGCAGCACAGGGACAGTTCCCTACAATGAGCAGTTCTTC.

The chain employs TRBV5-6 and TRBJ2-7; maybe TRBD2 (5 bases). The CDR3 runs to 12 residues. In germline, CDR1 is SGHDT, CDR2 YYEEEE. V lost 0 bases and J lost 6, with 7 bases in between. CDR3 in DNA: TGTGCCAGCAGCTTGGTTAGCGCCGAGCAGTACTTC. Its translation: CASSLVSAEQYF.

The chain uses TRBV7-9 and TRBJ1-3, with D unclear. The length of the CDR3 is 11 residues. CDR1 SEHNR and CDR2 FQNEAQ come from the germline V gene (reference sequence). Deletions cut 4 bases from V and 7 bases from J, with 5 bases between. This CDR3 is CASSSSNTIYF. Here the CDR3 DNA reads TGTGCCAGCAGCTCCAGCAACACCATATATTTT.

The chain couples TRBV5-4 to TRBJ2-7; D is possibly TRBD2 (6 bases). Germline assignment: CDR1 SGHNT and CDR2 YYREEE (reference sequence). This CDR3 comprises 16 residues. With 0 bases removed from V and 3 bases from J, the gap between germline ends came to 16 bases. The CDR3 DNA sequence: TGTGCCAGCAGCTTGGCTACGGGCCTGGGAGGCTACGAGCAGTACTTC. This encodes CASSLATGLGGYEQYF.